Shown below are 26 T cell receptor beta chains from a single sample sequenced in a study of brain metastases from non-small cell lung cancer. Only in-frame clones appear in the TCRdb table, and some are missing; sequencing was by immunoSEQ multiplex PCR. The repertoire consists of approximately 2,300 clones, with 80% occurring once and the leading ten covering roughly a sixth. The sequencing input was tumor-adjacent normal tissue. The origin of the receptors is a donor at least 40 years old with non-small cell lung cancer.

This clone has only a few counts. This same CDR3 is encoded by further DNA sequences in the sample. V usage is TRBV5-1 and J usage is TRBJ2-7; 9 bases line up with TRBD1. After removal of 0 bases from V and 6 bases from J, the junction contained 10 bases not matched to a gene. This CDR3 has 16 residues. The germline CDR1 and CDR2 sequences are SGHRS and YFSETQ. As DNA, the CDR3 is TGCGCCAGCAGCTTGGAACAGTGGACAGGGGTAGGCGAGCAGTACTTC. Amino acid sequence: CASSLEQWTGVGEQYF. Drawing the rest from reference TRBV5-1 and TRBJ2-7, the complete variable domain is KAGVTQTPRYLIKTRGQQVTLSCSPISGHRSVSWYQQTPGQGLQFLFEYFSETQRNKGNFPGRFSGRQFSNSRSEMNVSTLELGDSALYLCASSLEQWTGVGEQYFGPGTRLTVT.

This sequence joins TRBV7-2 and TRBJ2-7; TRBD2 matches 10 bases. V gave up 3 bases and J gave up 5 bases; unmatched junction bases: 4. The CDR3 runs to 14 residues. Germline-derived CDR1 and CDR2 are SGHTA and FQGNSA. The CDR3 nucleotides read TGTGCCAGCAGCTTGTGGCTAGCGGGAGACGAGCAGTACTTC. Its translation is CASSLWLAGDEQYF.

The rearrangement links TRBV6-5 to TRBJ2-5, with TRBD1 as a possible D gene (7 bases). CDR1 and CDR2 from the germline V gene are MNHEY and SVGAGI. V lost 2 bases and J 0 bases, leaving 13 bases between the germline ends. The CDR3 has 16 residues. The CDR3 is CASSYVAGGNQETQYF. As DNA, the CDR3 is TGTGCCAGCAGTTACGTGGCAGGGGGGAACCAAGAGACCCAGTACTTC.

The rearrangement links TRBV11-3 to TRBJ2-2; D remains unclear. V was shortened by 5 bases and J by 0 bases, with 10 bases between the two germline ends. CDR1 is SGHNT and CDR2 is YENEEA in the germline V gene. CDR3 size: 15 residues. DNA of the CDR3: TGTGCCAGCAGCCAAACCGCCGCGAACACCGGGGAGCTGTTTTTT. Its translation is CASSQTAANTGELFF. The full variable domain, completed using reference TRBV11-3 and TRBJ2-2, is EAGVVQSPRYKIIEKKQPVAFWCNPISGHNTLYWYLQNLGQGPELLIRYENEEAVDDSQLPKDRFSAERLKGVDSTLKIQPAELGDSAVYLCASSQTAANTGELFFGEGSRLTVL.

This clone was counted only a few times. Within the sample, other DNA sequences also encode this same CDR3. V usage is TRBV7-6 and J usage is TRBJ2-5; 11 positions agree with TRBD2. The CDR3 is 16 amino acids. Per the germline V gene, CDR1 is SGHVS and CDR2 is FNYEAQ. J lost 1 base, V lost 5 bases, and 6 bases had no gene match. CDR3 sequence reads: CASSQLAGAIQETQYF. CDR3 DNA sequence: TGTGCCAGCAGCCAACTAGCGGGGGCCATCCAAGAGACCCAGTACTTC.

CDR3 DNA sequence: TGTGCCACCAGTTCCTCCGGACTACTCTACAATGAGCAGTTCTTC. This encodes CATSSSGLLYNEQFF. The gene calls are TRBV24-1 and TRBJ2-1; D is perhaps TRBD2 (6 bases). The V and J ends lost 6 bases and 3 bases respectively, with 14 bases between them. CDR3 length: 15 amino acids. Germline V lookup: CDR1 KGHDR, CDR2 SFDVKD.

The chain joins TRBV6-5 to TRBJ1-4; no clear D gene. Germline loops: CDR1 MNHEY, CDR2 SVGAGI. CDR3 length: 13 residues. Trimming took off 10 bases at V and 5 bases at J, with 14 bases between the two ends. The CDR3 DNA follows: TGTGCCACTGTCCGGCAGGTGAATGAAAAACTGTTTTTT. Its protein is CATVRQVNEKLFF.

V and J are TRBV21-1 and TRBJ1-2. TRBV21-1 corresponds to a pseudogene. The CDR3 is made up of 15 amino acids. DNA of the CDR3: TGTGCCAGCAGCAACTCAGGAAGGGACGGTTATGGCTACACCTTC. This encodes CASSNSGRDGYGYTF.

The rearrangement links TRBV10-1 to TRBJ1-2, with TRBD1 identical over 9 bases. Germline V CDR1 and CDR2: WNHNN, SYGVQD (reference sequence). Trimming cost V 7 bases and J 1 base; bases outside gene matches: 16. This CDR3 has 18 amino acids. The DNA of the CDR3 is TGCGCCAGCAAGCCTGGAGGTCCGGGACAGGGTCTTAACTATGGCTACACCTTC. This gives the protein CASKPGGPGQGLNYGYTF.

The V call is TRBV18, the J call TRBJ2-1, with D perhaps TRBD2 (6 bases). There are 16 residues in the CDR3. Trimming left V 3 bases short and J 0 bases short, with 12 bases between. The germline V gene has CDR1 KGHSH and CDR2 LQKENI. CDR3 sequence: CASSPGLHSSYNEQFF. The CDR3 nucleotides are TGTGCCAGCTCACCGGGACTCCATAGCTCCTACAATGAGCAGTTCTTC.

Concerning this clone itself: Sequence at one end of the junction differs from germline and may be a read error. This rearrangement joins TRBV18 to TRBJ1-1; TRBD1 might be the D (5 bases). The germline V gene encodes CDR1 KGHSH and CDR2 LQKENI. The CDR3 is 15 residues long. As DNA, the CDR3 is TGTGTCAGCTCCCCAGGAATAGGGGAGGACACTGAAGCTTTCTTT. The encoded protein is CVSSPGIGEDTEAFF.

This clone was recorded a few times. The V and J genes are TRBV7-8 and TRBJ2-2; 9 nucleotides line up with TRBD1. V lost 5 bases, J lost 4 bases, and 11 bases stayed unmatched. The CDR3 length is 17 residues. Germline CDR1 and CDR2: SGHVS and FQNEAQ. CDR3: CASSGFGGTGSTGELFF. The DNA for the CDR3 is TGTGCCAGCAGCGGATTCGGGGGGACAGGGTCCACCGGGGAGCTGTTTTTT.

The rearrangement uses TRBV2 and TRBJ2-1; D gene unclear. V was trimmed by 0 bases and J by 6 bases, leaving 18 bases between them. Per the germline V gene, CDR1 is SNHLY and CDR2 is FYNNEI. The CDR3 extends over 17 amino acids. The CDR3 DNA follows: TGTGCCAGCAGTGAAGCGCTAGGCAACCCCGGCGGCAATGAGCAGTTCTTC. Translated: CASSEALGNPGGNEQFF.

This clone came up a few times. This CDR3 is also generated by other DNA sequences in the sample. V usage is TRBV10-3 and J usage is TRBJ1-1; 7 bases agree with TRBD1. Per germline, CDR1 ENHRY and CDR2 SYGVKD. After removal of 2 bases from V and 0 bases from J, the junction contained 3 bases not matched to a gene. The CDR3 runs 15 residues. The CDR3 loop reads CAISERGTVNTEAFF. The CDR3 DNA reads TGTGCCATCAGTGAGAGAGGGACAGTGAACACTGAAGCTTTCTTT.

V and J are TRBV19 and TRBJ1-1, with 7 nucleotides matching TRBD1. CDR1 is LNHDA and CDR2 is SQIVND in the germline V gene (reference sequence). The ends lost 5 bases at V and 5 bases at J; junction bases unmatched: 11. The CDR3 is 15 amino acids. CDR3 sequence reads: CASSGTATKGTEAFF. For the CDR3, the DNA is TGTGCCAGTAGTGGGACAGCGACCAAGGGGACTGAAGCTTTCTTT. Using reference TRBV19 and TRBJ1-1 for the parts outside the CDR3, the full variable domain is DGGITQSPKYLFRKEGQNVTLSCEQNLNHDAMYWYRQDPGQGLRLIYYSQIVNDFQKGDIAEGYSVSREKKESFPLTVTSAQKNPTAFYLCASSGTATKGTEAFFGQGTRLTVV.

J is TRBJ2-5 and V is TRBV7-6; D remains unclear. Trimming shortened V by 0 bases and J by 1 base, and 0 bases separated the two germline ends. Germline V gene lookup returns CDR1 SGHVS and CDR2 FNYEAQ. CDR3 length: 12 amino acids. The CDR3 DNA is TGTGCCAGCAGCTTAGCCCAAGAGACCCAGTACTTC. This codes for CASSLAQETQYF. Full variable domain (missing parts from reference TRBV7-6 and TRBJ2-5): GAGVSQSPRYKVTKRGQDVALRCDPISGHVSLYWYRQALGQGPEFLTYFNYEAQQDKSGLPNDRFSAERPEGSISTLTIQRTEQRDSAMYRCASSLAQETQYFGPGTRLLVL.

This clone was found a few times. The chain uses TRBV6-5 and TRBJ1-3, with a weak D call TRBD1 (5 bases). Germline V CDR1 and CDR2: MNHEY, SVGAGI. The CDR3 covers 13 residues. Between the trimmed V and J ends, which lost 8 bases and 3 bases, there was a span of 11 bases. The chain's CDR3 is CASRSGGGNTIYF. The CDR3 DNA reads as TGTGCCAGCCGGTCGGGGGGTGGAAACACCATATATTTT.

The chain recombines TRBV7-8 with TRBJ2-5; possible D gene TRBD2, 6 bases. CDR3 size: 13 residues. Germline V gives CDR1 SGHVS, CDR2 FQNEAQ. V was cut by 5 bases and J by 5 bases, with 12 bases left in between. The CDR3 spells CASSRGSVETQYF. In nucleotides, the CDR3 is TGTGCCAGCAGCCGGGGGTCGGTTGAGACCCAGTACTTC.

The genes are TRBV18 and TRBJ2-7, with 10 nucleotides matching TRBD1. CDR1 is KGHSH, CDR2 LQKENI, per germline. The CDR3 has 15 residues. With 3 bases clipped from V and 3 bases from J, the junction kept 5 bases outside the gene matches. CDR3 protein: CASSPGTGVHYEQYF. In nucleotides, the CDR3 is TGTGCCAGCTCACCCGGGACAGGGGTTCACTACGAGCAGTACTTC.

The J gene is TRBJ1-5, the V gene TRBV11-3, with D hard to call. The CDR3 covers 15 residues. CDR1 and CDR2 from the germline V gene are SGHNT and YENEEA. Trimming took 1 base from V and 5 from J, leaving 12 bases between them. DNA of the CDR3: TGTGCCAGCAGCTTAGGAAGGGTCGGATATCAGCCCCAGCATTTT. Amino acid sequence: CASSLGRVGYQPQHF. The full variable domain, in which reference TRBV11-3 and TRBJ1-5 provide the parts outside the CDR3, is EAGVVQSPRYKIIEKKQPVAFWCNPISGHNTLYWYLQNLGQGPELLIRYENEEAVDDSQLPKDRFSAERLKGVDSTLKIQPAELGDSAVYLCASSLGRVGYQPQHFGDGTRLSIL.

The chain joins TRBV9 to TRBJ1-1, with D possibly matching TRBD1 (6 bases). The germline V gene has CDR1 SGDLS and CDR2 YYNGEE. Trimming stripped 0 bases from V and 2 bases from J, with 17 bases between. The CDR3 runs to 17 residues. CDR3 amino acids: CASSVESWGALNTEAFF. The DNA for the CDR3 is TGTGCCAGCAGCGTAGAATCGTGGGGGGCTCTTAACACTGAAGCTTTCTTT. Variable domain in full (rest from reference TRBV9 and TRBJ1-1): DSGVTQTPKHLITATGQRVTLRCSPRSGDLSVYWYQQSLDQGLQFLIQYYNGEERAKGNILERFSAQQFPDLHSELNLSSLELGDSALYFCASSVESWGALNTEAFFGQGTRLTVV.

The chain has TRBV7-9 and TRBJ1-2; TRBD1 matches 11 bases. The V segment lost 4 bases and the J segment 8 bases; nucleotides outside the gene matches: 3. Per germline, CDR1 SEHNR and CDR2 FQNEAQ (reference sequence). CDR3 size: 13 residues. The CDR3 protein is CASSSDRGHGYTF. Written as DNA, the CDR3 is TGTGCCAGCAGCTCGGACAGGGGGCACGGCTACACCTTC.

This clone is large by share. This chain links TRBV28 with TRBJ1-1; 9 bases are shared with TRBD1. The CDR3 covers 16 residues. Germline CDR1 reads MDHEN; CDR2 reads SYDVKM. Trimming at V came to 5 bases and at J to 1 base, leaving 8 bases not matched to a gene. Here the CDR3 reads CASSRQGVGRNTEAFF. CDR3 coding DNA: TGTGCCAGCAGTCGACAGGGGGTTGGGAGGAACACTGAAGCTTTCTTT.

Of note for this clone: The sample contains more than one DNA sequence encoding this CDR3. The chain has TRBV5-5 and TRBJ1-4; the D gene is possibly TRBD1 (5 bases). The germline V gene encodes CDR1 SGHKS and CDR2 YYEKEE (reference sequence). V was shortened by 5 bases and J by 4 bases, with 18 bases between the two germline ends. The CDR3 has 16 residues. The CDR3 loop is CASSLEGFLDNEKLFF. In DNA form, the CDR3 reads TGTGCCAGCAGTCTGGAGGGGTTTCTGGATAATGAAAAACTGTTTTTT.

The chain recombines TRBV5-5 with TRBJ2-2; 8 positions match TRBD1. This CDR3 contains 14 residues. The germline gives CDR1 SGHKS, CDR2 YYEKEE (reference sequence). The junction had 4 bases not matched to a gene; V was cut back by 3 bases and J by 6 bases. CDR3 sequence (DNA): TGTGCCAGCAGCTGGACAGGGCCGCCCGGGGAGCTGTTTTTT. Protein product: CASSWTGPPGELFF. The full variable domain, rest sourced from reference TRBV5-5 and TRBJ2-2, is DAGVTQSPTHLIKTRGQQVTLRCSPISGHKSVSWYQQVLGQGPQFIFQYYEKEERGRGNFPDRFSARQFPNYSSELNVNALLLGDSALYLCASSWTGPPGELFFGEGSRLTVL.

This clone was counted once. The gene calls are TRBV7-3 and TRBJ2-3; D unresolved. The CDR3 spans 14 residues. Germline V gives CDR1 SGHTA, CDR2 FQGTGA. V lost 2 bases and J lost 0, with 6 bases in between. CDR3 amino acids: CASSLSHSTDTQYF. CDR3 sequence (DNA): TGTGCCAGCAGCTTATCTCACAGCACAGATACGCAGTATTTT.